These 25 T cell receptor beta chains originate from one sample sequenced in a study of blood T cell repertoires in COVID-19. The data were produced by immunoSEQ multiplex PCR, yet TCRdb's version contains in-frame clones alone and is incomplete. Of 200,000 to 300,000 clones detected, approximately 83% appear once; the ten largest clones hold 5.5%. Sequenced sample: peripheral blood. Every receptor here comes from a human donor in a cohort sampled during active COVID-19.

The genes are TRBV16 and TRBJ2-5; TRBD1 is a possible D gene (5 bases). This CDR3 is 14 amino acids long. Trimming took 2 bases from V and 5 from J, leaving 12 bases between them. From germline, CDR1 is KGHSY and CDR2 FQNENV. CDR3 residues: CASSQGAGCETQYF. DNA for the CDR3: TGTGCCAGCAGCCAAGGGGCAGGATGCGAGACCCAGTACTTC. The whole variable domain, filled in from reference TRBV16 and TRBJ2-5, reads GEEVAQTPKHLVRGEGQKAKLYCAPIKGHSYVFWYQQVLKNEFKFLISFQNENVFDETGMPKERFSAKCLPNSPCSLEIQATKLEDSAVYFCASSQGAGCETQYFGPGTRLLVL.

The gene calls are TRBV20-1 and TRBJ2-1; 7 bases agree with TRBD2. Germline lookup yields CDR1 DFQATT and CDR2 SNEGSKA (reference sequence). The CDR3 spans 15 residues. V lost 3 bases and J lost 9; bases outside the gene matches: 14. Written as DNA, the CDR3 is TGCAGTGCTAGTGGGGGGAGGGCCTTTGTAGGTGAGCAGTTCTTC. Its translation is CSASGGRAFVGEQFF.

The chain couples TRBV27 to TRBJ2-7; D might be TRBD1 (8 bases). Germline CDR1 MNHEY, CDR2 SMNVEV (reference sequence). This CDR3 is built from 14 residues. V was pared by 5 bases and J by 5 bases, with 16 bases between. The CDR3 bases are TGTGCCAGCAGTGCTTACAGGGGGGGAAACGAGCAGTACTTC. Protein product: CASSAYRGGNEQYF.

V is TRBV5-4 and J is TRBJ2-2, with a weak D call TRBD1 (5 bases). The ends were cut back, 0 bases at V and 0 bases at J, with 12 bases in the middle. Per germline, CDR1 SGHNT and CDR2 YYREEE (reference sequence). The CDR3 sequence is 17 residues long. The CDR3 region has the DNA TGTGCCAGCAGCTTGGTCACAGGCCGCGCGAACACCGGGGAGCTGTTTTTT. The encoded protein is CASSLVTGRANTGELFF.

The chain links TRBV9 to TRBJ2-1; 10 positions match TRBD2. V lost 4 bases to trimming and J lost 9 bases; unmatched junction nucleotides: 16. Germline assignment: CDR1 SGDLS and CDR2 YYNGEE. The CDR3 is made up of 17 amino acids. The chain's CDR3 is CASSLTSSGGRLVEQFF. CDR3 in DNA: TGTGCCAGCAGCTTAACTAGTAGCGGGGGGCGGTTGGTTGAGCAGTTCTTC.

This clone appeared a single time. The chain joins TRBV5-1 to TRBJ1-2, with TRBD1 matching over 11 bases. Germline V gene sequence: CDR1 SGHRS, CDR2 YFSETQ. After removal of 4 bases from V and 2 bases from J, the junction contained 7 bases not matched to a gene. This CDR3 has 16 amino acids. CDR3 DNA: TGCGCCAGCAGCGTAGGACAGGGGGCGCAGAACTATGGCTACACCTTC. Translating it yields CASSVGQGAQNYGYTF.

The rearrangement links TRBV2 to TRBJ2-7; 8 bases are a match to TRBD1. The V and J ends lost 5 bases and 7 bases, in that order; junction bases with no gene match: 4. The V gene's germline CDR1 is SNHLY and CDR2 FYNNEI. The CDR3 totals 12 residues. The CDR3 loop is CASSTGGQEQYF. Here the CDR3 DNA reads TGTGCCAGCAGTACAGGGGGTCAAGAGCAGTACTTC.

The chain joins TRBV9 to TRBJ1-2, with D possibly being TRBD1 (6 bases). Trimming pared 6 bases from V and 7 bases from J, leaving 19 bases between. The CDR3 spans 14 residues. Germline CDR1 and CDR2: SGDLS and YYNGEE. CDR3 protein: CASTEGGSSGGYTF. The CDR3 nucleotides read TGTGCCAGCACCGAGGGGGGGAGTTCAGGTGGCTACACCTTC.

The genes are TRBV19 and TRBJ2-5, with 7 positions matching TRBD1. V shed 3 bases, J shed 3 bases, and the junction held 7 bases outside the gene matches. Germline lookup yields CDR1 LNHDA and CDR2 SQIVND (reference sequence). This CDR3 has 15 residues. In DNA, the CDR3 is TGTGCCAGTAGTATCGGGCAGGGGGAAAAAGAGACCCAGTACTTC. Translating gives CASSIGQGEKETQYF.

The CDR3 spells CASSIPGQGFADTQYF. CDR3 nucleotide sequence: TGTGCCAGCAGCATACCGGGACAGGGTTTCGCAGATACGCAGTATTTT. V gene TRBV5-6 combines with J gene TRBJ2-3, with 9 bases identical to TRBD1. The germline V gene has CDR1 SGHDT and CDR2 YYEEEE. The V segment lost 4 bases and the J segment 4 bases; nucleotides outside the gene matches: 10. This CDR3 contains 16 residues.

This chain links TRBV10-1 with TRBJ2-3, with a weak D call TRBD1 (6 bases). This CDR3 is 16 amino acids long. Trimming removed 3 bases from V and 2 bases from J, with 15 bases in between. The V gene's germline CDR1 is WNHNN and CDR2 SYGVQD (reference sequence). DNA of the CDR3: TGCGCCAGCAGTGACTTACAGGGTAAAGACACAGATACGCAGTATTTT. This sequence encodes CASSDLQGKDTDTQYF.

The chain uses TRBV5-1 and TRBJ2-2; 9 nucleotides agree with TRBD1. CDR1 SGHRS and CDR2 YFSETQ come from the germline V gene. The CDR3 length is 16 residues. The V and J ends lost 4 bases and 5 bases, in that order; junction bases with no gene match: 9. The CDR3 reads CASSHSGTGKTGELFF. CDR3 nucleotide sequence: TGCGCCAGCAGCCACTCCGGGACAGGGAAGACCGGGGAGCTGTTTTTT.

This sequence joins TRBV5-1 and TRBJ1-6; no clear D. The CDR3 runs to 15 residues. With 0 bases removed from V and 4 bases from J, the gap between germline ends came to 8 bases. Germline CDR1 is SGHRS and CDR2 is YFSETQ. The CDR3 spells CASSLEAVYNSPLHF. The CDR3 DNA follows: TGCGCCAGCAGCTTGGAGGCGGTTTATAATTCACCCCTCCACTTT.

The sample holds one count of this clone. J is TRBJ2-7 and V is TRBV7-6, with 9 bases fitting TRBD1. Germline V lookup: CDR1 SGHVS, CDR2 FNYEAQ. The CDR3 extends over 15 amino acids. J gave up 0 bases and V 5 bases, and 5 bases lay outside the gene matches. CDR3 nucleotide sequence: TGTGCCAGCAGCGGGGGGACAGGGATCTCCTACGAGCAGTACTTC. Residues: CASSGGTGISYEQYF.

The V gene is TRBV27, the J gene TRBJ2-1; D may be TRBD2 (5 bases). The CDR3 consists of 16 residues. CDR1 is MNHEY, CDR2 SMNVEV, per germline (reference sequence). The V end lost 7 bases, the J end lost 10 bases, and 26 bases lay between the germline ends. The CDR3 is CASTRGFLDPPGEQFF. The CDR3 region has the DNA TGTGCCAGCACCCGTGGCTTCCTTGACCCCCCGGGAGAGCAGTTCTTC.

The chain links TRBV20-1 to TRBJ2-3, with 10 bases lining up with TRBD2. The CDR3 has 15 residues. J lost 6 bases, V lost 3 bases, and 9 bases had no gene match. Germline V gene data show CDR1 as DFQATT and CDR2 as SNEGSKA (reference sequence). The CDR3 region is CSASTPSGGSDTQYF. Written as DNA, the CDR3 is TGCAGTGCTAGTACGCCTAGCGGGGGATCTGATACGCAGTATTTT.

Comments on this clone: The same CDR3 is also encoded by other DNA sequences in this sample. The rearrangement uses TRBV28 and TRBJ1-5, with unresolved D. The V end was cut by 6 bases, the J end by 2 bases, with 8 bases between. Germline loops: CDR1 MDHEN, CDR2 SYDVKM. CDR3 length: 13 amino acids. CDR3 region: CASSLSGNQPQHF. In DNA form, the CDR3 reads TGTGCCAGCAGCCTCAGTGGCAATCAGCCCCAGCATTTT.

The chain joins TRBV3-1 (or the pseudogene TRBV3-2) to TRBJ2-3; 8 bases agree with TRBD2. V was clipped by 6 bases and J by 3 bases; unmatched bases: 5. The germline gives CDR1 LGHDT, CDR2 YNNKEL (reference sequence). The CDR3 contains 14 residues. Written as DNA, the CDR3 is TGTGCCAGCAGTTTTAGCGGGGCAACAGATACGCAGTATTTT. Protein sequence: CASSFSGATDTQYF.

V and J are TRBV10-2 and TRBJ1-5; possibly TRBD1 for D (5 bases). The CDR3 is made up of 12 amino acids. Between the trimmed V and J ends, which lost 6 bases and 7 bases, there was a span of 10 bases. Germline V gene data show CDR1 as WSHSY and CDR2 as SAAADI. This CDR3 is CASSPGGQPQHF. The CDR3 DNA sequence: TGCGCCAGCAGCCCGGGGGGGCAGCCCCAGCATTTT.

This chain joins TRBV7-3 and TRBJ2-1; TRBD2 might be the D (6 bases). The CDR3 has 16 residues. V lost 2 bases and J 9 bases, leaving 20 bases between the germline ends. Germline loops: CDR1 SGHTA, CDR2 FQGTGA. The CDR3 spells CASSLFGEAVSGEQFF. The CDR3 DNA is TGTGCCAGCAGCTTATTCGGGGAGGCCGTCTCGGGTGAGCAGTTCTTC.

This clone appeared once. The CDR3, as DNA: TGTGCCAGCAGCCAACAGGACAGGGCTATCTATGGCTACACCTTC. Translation: CASSQQDRAIYGYTF. The chain couples TRBV14 to TRBJ1-2; 8 nucleotides agree with TRBD1. Germline assignment: CDR1 SGHDN and CDR2 FVKESK. The CDR3 runs to 15 residues. The V segment lost 2 bases and the J segment 4 bases; nucleotides outside the gene matches: 6.

V is TRBV7-8 and J is TRBJ1-5; no clear D. Germline CDR1 is SGHVS and CDR2 is FQNEAQ. The CDR3 loop spans 15 amino acids. Trimming pared 2 bases from V and 7 bases from J, leaving 15 bases between. CDR3 sequence (DNA): TGTGCCAGCAGCTTATTGGCCTCAGGTGGACAGCCCCAGCATTTT. It codes for CASSLLASGGQPQHF.

The V call is TRBV3-1 (or the pseudogene TRBV3-2), the J call TRBJ1-6, with D possibly being TRBD1 (5 bases). The CDR3 is made up of 15 amino acids. Germline lookup yields CDR1 LGHDT and CDR2 YNNKEL (reference sequence). Trimming left V 6 bases short and J 5 bases short, with 14 bases between. The CDR3 DNA follows: TGTGCCAGCAGTCACACAGGTTTAGATAATTCACCCCTCCACTTT. Amino acids: CASSHTGLDNSPLHF.

With regard to this clone: This sequence may be a read error, since a much larger clone differs from it by one base. The sample contains more than one DNA sequence encoding this CDR3. The rearrangement uses TRBV27 and TRBJ2-5; the match to TRBD1 covers 11 bases. V lost 3 bases to trimming and J lost 5 bases; unmatched junction nucleotides: 5. The germline V gene encodes CDR1 MNHEY and CDR2 SMNVEV (reference sequence). The CDR3 sequence is 15 residues long. CDR3 amino acids: CASSFGTGGTETQYF. Written as DNA, the CDR3 is TGTGCCAGCAGTTTTGGGACAGGGGGGACGGAGACCCAGTACTTC.

This chain connects TRBV2 to TRBJ1-4; D gene uncertain. The CDR3 consists of 14 residues. Trimming took 2 bases from V and 6 from J, leaving 10 bases between them. CDR1 SNHLY and CDR2 FYNNEI come from the germline V gene. CDR3 sequence: CASSESGRDEKLFF. CDR3 DNA: TGTGCCAGCAGTGAATCTGGGAGGGATGAAAAACTGTTTTTT.